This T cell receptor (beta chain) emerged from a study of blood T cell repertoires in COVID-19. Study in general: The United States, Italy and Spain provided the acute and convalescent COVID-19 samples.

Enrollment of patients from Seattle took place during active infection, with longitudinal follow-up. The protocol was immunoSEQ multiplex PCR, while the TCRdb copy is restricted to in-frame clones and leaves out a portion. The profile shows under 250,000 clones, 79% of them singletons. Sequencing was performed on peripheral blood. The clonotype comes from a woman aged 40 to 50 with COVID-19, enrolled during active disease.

The CDR3 protein is CASTLDRGLWGYTF. The CDR3 bases are TGTGCCAGCACCCTGGACAGGGGGCTCTGGGGCTACACCTTC. The chain is built from TRBV2 and TRBJ1-2; 11 positions agree with TRBD1. The J segment lost 8 bases and the V segment lost 7 bases, leaving 9 bases of the junction unmatched. This CDR3 region has 14 residues. Per germline, CDR1 SNHLY and CDR2 FYNNEI.